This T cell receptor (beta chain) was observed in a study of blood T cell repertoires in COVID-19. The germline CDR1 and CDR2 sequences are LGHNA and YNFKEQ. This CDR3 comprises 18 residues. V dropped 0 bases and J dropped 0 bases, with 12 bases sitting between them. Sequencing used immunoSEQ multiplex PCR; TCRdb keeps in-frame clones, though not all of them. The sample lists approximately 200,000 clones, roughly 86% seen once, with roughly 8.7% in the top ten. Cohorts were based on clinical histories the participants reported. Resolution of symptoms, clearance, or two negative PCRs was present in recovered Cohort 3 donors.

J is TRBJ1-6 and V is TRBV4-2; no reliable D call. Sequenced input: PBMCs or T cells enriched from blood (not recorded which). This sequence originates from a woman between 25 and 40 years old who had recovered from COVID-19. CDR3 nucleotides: TGTGCCAGCAGCCAAGATCTCCAAGATAGCTCCTATAATTCACCCCTCCACTTT. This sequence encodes CASSQDLQDSSYNSPLHF.